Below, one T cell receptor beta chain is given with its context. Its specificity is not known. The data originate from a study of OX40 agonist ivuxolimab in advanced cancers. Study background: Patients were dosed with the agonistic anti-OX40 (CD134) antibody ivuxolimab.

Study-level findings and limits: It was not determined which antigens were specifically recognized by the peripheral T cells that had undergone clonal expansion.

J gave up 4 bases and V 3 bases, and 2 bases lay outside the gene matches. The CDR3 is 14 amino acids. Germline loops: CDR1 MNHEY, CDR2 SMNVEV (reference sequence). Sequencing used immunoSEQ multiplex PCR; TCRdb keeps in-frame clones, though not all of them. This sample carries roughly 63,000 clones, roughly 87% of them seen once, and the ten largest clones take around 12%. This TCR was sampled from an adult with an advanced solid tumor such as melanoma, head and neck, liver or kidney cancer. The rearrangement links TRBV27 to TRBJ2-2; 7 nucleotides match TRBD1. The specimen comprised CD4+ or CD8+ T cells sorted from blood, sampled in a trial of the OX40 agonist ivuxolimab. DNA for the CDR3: TGTGCCAGCAGTTTGACAGGGCCCACCGGGGAGCTGTTTTTT. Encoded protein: CASSLTGPTGELFF.